Listed below are T cell receptor beta chains from one sample, sequenced in a study of post-analysis software for immune sequencing data. One entry per CDR3 protein, called by TCRdb with MiXCR from the PCR reads. The table includes roughly 600,000 distinct CDR3 sequences, around 47% detected once. The sequencing input was blood. These receptors were collected from a girl aged 10 to 17 with multiple sclerosis. Each CDR3 is given with its conserved first and last residue. A D gene is named only where the DNA matches it firmly. Clone size is shown for a subset of rows, as once, few, many or a class of expanded clone.

>TRBV12-3/TRBV12-4|few|15|TRBJ2-7|TRBD1
CASSRGQGASYEQYF
TGTGCCAGCAGTAGAGGACAGGGGGCTTCCTACGAGCAGTACTTC
>TRBV6-1|few|15|TRBJ2-5|TRBD1
CASSEPDRGRETQYF
TGTGCCAGCAGTGAACCGGACAGGGGGAGAGAGACCCAGTACTTC
>TRBV9|NA|15|TRBJ1-1|TRBD1
CASSARTGLNTEAFF
TGTGCCAGCAGCGCCCGGACAGGCTTAAACACTGAAGCTTTCTTT
>TRBV5-1|NA|14|TRBJ2-2|NA
CASRVQADTGELFF
TGCGCCAGCAGGGTACAGGCGGACACCGGGGAGCTGTTTTTT
>TRBV4-1|few|14|TRBJ1-2|TRBD1
CASSLQGPHYGYTF
TGCGCCAGCAGCCTACAGGGGCCCCACTATGGCTACACCTTC
>TRBV7-2|NA|19|TRBJ2-1|TRBD2
CASSPRGEQTSGRWNEQFF
TGTGCCAGCAGCCCAAGAGGGGAGCAGACTAGCGGGAGGTGGAATGAGCAGTTCTTC
>TRBV12-3/TRBV12-4|few|14|TRBJ2-7|NA
CASTTSASSYEQYF
TGTGCCAGCACAACCTCAGCGAGCTCCTACGAGCAGTACTTC
>TRBV7-8|once|15|TRBJ2-1|TRBD2
CASSRSGTSGDEQFF
TGTGCCAGCAGCCGTTCTGGGACTAGCGGGGATGAGCAGTTCTTC
>TRBV3-1|NA|13|TRBJ1-2|NA
CASSQGPQGGYTF
TGTGCCAGCAGCCAAGGGCCCCAAGGAGGCTACACCTTC
>TRBV10-3|NA|18|TRBJ2-3|TRBD2
CAISEASGSLGSTDTQYF
TGTGCCATCAGTGAGGCTAGCGGGAGTCTTGGTTCTACAGATACGCAGTATTTT
>TRBV20-1|NA|15|TRBJ2-2|NA
CSARALGADTGELFF
TGCAGTGCTAGGGCGTTGGGGGCGGACACCGGGGAGCTGTTTTTT
>TRBV5-1|NA|13|TRBJ2-1|NA
CASSLVIGGEQFF
TGCGCCAGCAGCTTGGTTATAGGGGGTGAGCAGTTCTTC
>TRBV5-1|NA|18|TRBJ2-7|TRBD2
CASSLAPVGTSGLCEQYF
TGCGCCAGCAGCTTGGCTCCGGTCGGGACTAGCGGTTTATGCGAGCAGTACTTC
>TRBV4-2|NA|15|TRBJ2-7|NA
CASSQVQGGSYEQYF
TGTGCCAGCAGCCAAGTCCAGGGCGGCTCCTACGAGCAGTACTTC
>TRBV12-3/TRBV12-4|NA|14|TRBJ1-2|NA
CASSFGGTNYGYTF
TGTGCCAGCAGTTTCGGGGGGACCAACTATGGCTACACCTTC
>TRBV24-1|few|12|TRBJ1-1|NA
CATSDWDGQAFF
TGTGCCACCAGTGATTGGGACGGACAGGCTTTCTTT
>TRBV29-1|NA|11|TRBJ1-1|NA
CSVETWTEAFF
TGCAGCGTCGAGACCTGGACTGAAGCTTTCTTT
>TRBV6-8|few|18|TRBJ2-4|TRBD1
CASSWMGTVEAPKNIQYF
TGTGCCAGCAGTTGGATGGGGACAGTCGAGGCCCCTAAAAACATTCAGTACTTC
>TRBV4-2|few|13|TRBJ2-7|NA
CASSLGGEDEQYF
TGTGCCAGCAGCCTCGGGGGCGAAGACGAGCAGTACTTC
>TRBV6-1|NA|16|TRBJ2-1|NA
CASSGNSLSSCNEQFF
TGTGCCAGCAGTGGGAATAGCCTAAGCTCCTGCAATGAGCAGTTCTTC
>TRBV9|few|16|TRBJ1-4|NA
CASSRTAIASNEKLFF
TGTGCCAGCAGCCGGACAGCTATCGCCTCTAATGAAAAACTGTTTTTT
>TRBV5-1|NA|15|TRBJ2-1|NA
CASSFGPRTGNEQFF
TGCGCCAGCAGCTTCGGTCCGCGGACCGGCAATGAGCAGTTCTTC
>TRBV12-3/TRBV12-4|many|15|TRBJ2-5|TRBD2
CASSLAGGPGETQYF
TGTGCCAGCAGTTTAGCGGGAGGGCCAGGAGAGACCCAGTACTTC
>TRBV27|NA|16|TRBJ1-4|TRBD1
CASSLIQGAPVEKLFF
TGTGCCAGCAGTTTAATTCAGGGGGCGCCGGTTGAAAAACTGTTTTTT
>TRBV5-1|few|13|TRBJ1-2|NA
CASSPGPSEGYTF
TGCGCCAGCAGCCCGGGACCCTCAGAGGGCTACACCTTC
>TRBV7-6|NA|13|TRBJ2-1|NA
CASSLAYRGGQFF
TGTGCCAGCAGCTTAGCCTACCGCGGTGGGCAGTTCTTC
>TRBV6-5|NA|11|TRBJ1-6|NA
CATRSDSPLHF
TGTGCCACGCGATCCGATTCACCCCTCCACTTT
>TRBV4-1|NA|17|TRBJ1-1|NA
CASSHPPKGRGSTEAFF
TGCGCCAGCAGCCACCCGCCGAAGGGGAGGGGGAGCACTGAAGCTTTCTTT
>TRBV20-1|NA|15|TRBJ1-2|TRBD1
CSASPGTAGGYGYTF
TGCAGTGCTAGTCCCGGGACAGCAGGAGGCTATGGCTACACCTTC
>TRBV29-1|few|11|TRBJ1-2|NA
CSVEEGQVYTF
TGCAGCGTTGAAGAGGGCCAGGTCTACACCTTC
>TRBV10-3|few|12|TRBJ2-7|NA
CAIRTGLGEQYF
TGTGCCATCAGAACAGGGCTGGGCGAGCAGTACTTC
>TRBV5-5|NA|14|TRBJ2-2|TRBD2
CASNSGRSTGELFF
TGTGCCAGCAATAGCGGGAGGAGCACCGGGGAGCTGTTTTTT
>TRBV4-1|NA|14|TRBJ2-7|NA
CASSQGGTTYEQYF
TGCGCCAGCAGCCAAGGAGGAACAACCTACGAGCAGTACTTC
>TRBV25-1|few|14|TRBJ1-2|TRBD1
CASSETGVTYGYTF
TGTGCCAGCAGTGAGACAGGGGTGACCTATGGCTACACCTTC
>TRBV29-1|NA|15|TRBJ1-2|NA
CSVDGGPYANYGYTF
TGCAGCGTTGATGGGGGCCCTTATGCTAACTATGGCTACACCTTC
>TRBV6-5|NA|16|TRBJ1-1|NA
CASSYSLTGYGTEAFF
TGTGCCAGCAGTTACTCTCTCACAGGGTACGGCACTGAAGCTTTCTTT
>TRBV6-6|NA|15|TRBJ2-7|NA
CASSFREGEGYEQYF
TGTGCCAGCAGTTTCCGGGAAGGGGAAGGGTACGAGCAGTACTTC
>TRBV5-5|NA|16|TRBJ1-6|NA
CASSEGGSSYNSPLHF
TGTGCCAGCAGCGAGGGGGGGAGCTCCTATAATTCACCCCTCCACTTT
>TRBV4-1|few|15|TRBJ2-1|NA
CASSQGSVLLNEQFF
TGCGCCAGCAGCCAAGGGTCGGTCCTCCTCAATGAGCAGTTCTTC
>TRBV5-1|few|13|TRBJ2-3|NA
CATSGATTDTQYF
TGCGCCACAAGCGGAGCCACCACAGATACGCAGTATTTT
>TRBV12-3/TRBV12-4|NA|14|TRBJ1-1|NA
CASSLDWMNTEAFF
TGTGCCAGCAGTTTAGACTGGATGAACACTGAAGCTTTCTTT
>TRBV12-3/TRBV12-4|many|14|TRBJ1-2|NA
CASSLLVGSYGYTF
TGTGCCAGCAGTTTGCTAGTAGGGTCCTATGGCTACACCTTC
>TRBV10-3|NA|15|TRBJ2-1|TRBD2
CAISPGTSLQWEQFF
TGTGCCATCAGCCCCGGGACTAGCCTACAATGGGAGCAGTTCTTC
>TRBV4-1|NA|12|TRBJ2-7|NA
CATQGTGYEQYF
TGCGCCACTCAGGGTACAGGTTACGAGCAGTACTTC
>TRBV20-1|few|14|TRBJ2-5|NA
CSAQARDGEETQYF
TGCAGTGCCCAAGCTAGGGACGGAGAAGAGACCCAGTACTTC
>TRBV20-1|NA|14|TRBJ2-7|NA
CSADSESSSYEQYF
TGCAGTGCAGACAGTGAGTCTAGCTCCTACGAGCAGTACTTC
>TRBV5-5|NA|12|TRBJ1-1|NA
CASSSLHAEAFF
TGTGCCAGCAGCTCTCTACACGCTGAAGCTTTCTTT